This is a list of T cell receptor beta chains from one sample in a study of cytomegalovirus exposure and HLA in healthy donors. The method was immunoSEQ multiplex PCR; TCRdb's version includes in-frame clones alone and lacks a portion of them. The sample has 110,000 or so clones; approximately 85% are singletons. The sample consisted of PBMCs. These receptors all come from a woman between 18 and 30 years old in good health and CMV-seronegative. CDR3s include the opening cysteine and the closing phenylalanine or tryptophan. A D gene is named only where the DNA matches it firmly. Clone size is not always given. Where it is, it says once, few, many or a class for expanded clones.

v_gene,abundance,j_gene,d_gene,CDR3aa,CDR3nt
TRBV5-1,NA,TRBJ2-3,NA,CASRKGGTSTDTQYF,TGCGCCAGCAGGAAGGGGGGGACTAGCACAGATACGCAGTATTTT
TRBV13,NA,TRBJ1-1,NA,CASSLLGSGKREAFF,TGTGCCAGCAGCTTACTGGGTTCCGGGAAGAGGGAAGCTTTCTTT
TRBV6-5,NA,TRBJ1-1,NA,CASSPRGGSTEAFF,TGTGCCAGCAGCCCGCGGGGGGGGTCCACTGAAGCTTTCTTT
TRBV9,NA,TRBJ2-3,NA,CASSVGGGGLTDTQYF,TGTGCCAGCAGCGTAGGTGGCGGGGGCCTCACAGATACGCAGTATTTT
TRBV19,NA,TRBJ1-2,NA,CAISGQGGYGYTF,NA
TRBV6-1,NA,TRBJ2-7,NA,CASSEGHSYEQYF,TGTGCCAGCAGCGAAGGACATTCCTACGAGCAGTACTTC
TRBV7-2,NA,TRBJ2-1,NA,CASSSGPSLFF,TGTGCCAGCAGCTCAGGTCCTAGCCTGTTCTTC
TRBV6-5,NA,TRBJ2-7,TRBD1,CASSYSGQGSYEQYF,TGTGCCAGCAGTTACTCCGGACAGGGATCCTACGAGCAGTACTTC
TRBV6-1,NA,TRBJ1-4,TRBD1,CASSAGGMDEKLFF,TGTGCCAGCTCGGCAGGGGGCATGGATGAAAAACTGTTTTTT
TRBV4-1,NA,TRBJ2-1,TRBD2,CASSQEIAGVNEQFF,TGCGCCAGCAGCCAAGAAATAGCGGGGGTCAATGAGCAGTTCTTC
TRBV5-1,once,TRBJ2-3,TRBD2,CASSLMRGASTDTQYF,TGCGCCAGCAGCTTGATGCGGGGGGCTAGCACAGATACGCAGTATTTT
TRBV10-2,NA,TRBJ2-7,NA,CASAPVGGREQYF,TGCGCCAGCGCTCCCGTCGGGGGGCGCGAGCAGTACTTC
TRBV30,few,TRBJ1-1,NA,CAWSVLGGTEAFF,TGTGCCTGGAGTGTACTGGGGGGCACTGAAGCTTTCTTT
TRBV30,NA,TRBJ1-6,NA,CAWSGRRLILNSPLHF,TGTGCCTGGAGTGGTCGCCGTCTTATACTAAATTCACCCCTCCACTTT
TRBV10-3,NA,TRBJ2-7,NA,CAISVGRADGTYEQYF,TGTGCCATCAGTGTTGGGCGGGCCGACGGAACCTACGAGCAGTACTTC
TRBV6-6,NA,TRBJ1-5,NA,CASSYRRDSNQPQHF,TGTGCCAGCAGTTACCGCCGGGATAGCAATCAGCCCCAGCATTTT
TRBV19,NA,TRBJ2-1,NA,CASSLTGSVNYEQFF,TGTGCCAGTAGTCTAACAGGGTCAGTTAACTATGAGCAGTTCTTC
TRBV9,NA,TRBJ2-3,TRBD1,CASSVEEGGSTDTQYF,TGTGCCAGCAGCGTAGAGGAAGGGGGCTCCACAGATACGCAGTATTTT
TRBV10-3,NA,TRBJ1-1,NA,CAISYSGGGWVNTEAFF,TGTGCCATCAGTTACTCCGGGGGGGGTTGGGTGAACACTGAAGCTTTCTTT
TRBV7-2,NA,TRBJ1-5,NA,CASSLYNNQPQHF,TGTGCCAGCAGCTTATACAATAATCAGCCCCAGCATTTT
TRBV30,NA,TRBJ1-3,NA,CAWAGNGNTIYF,TGTGCCTGGGCGGGTAACGGAAACACCATATATTTT
TRBV19,NA,TRBJ1-2,NA,CASSIGVGGYTF,TGTGCCAGTAGTATCGGGGTAGGTGGCTACACCTTC
TRBV6-4,NA,TRBJ1-1,NA,CASSEQGNTEAFF,TGTGCCAGCAGTGAACAGGGGAACACTGAAGCTTTCTTT
TRBV6-5,NA,TRBJ2-1,TRBD2,CASSYQPGLAGLEQFF,TGTGCCAGCAGTTACCAACCGGGACTAGCGGGGCTTGAGCAGTTCTTC
TRBV7-3,NA,TRBJ2-5,TRBD1,CASSPGQGARETQYF,TGTGCCAGCAGCCCCGGACAGGGGGCAAGAGAGACCCAGTACTTC
TRBV6-1,NA,TRBJ1-1,TRBD1,CASSDLGQDTEAFF,TGTGCCAGCAGCGACCTGGGACAGGACACTGAAGCTTTCTTT
TRBV14,NA,TRBJ2-7,NA,CASSQDPPDTDYEQYF,TGTGCCAGCAGCCAAGACCCTCCGGACACGGACTACGAGCAGTACTTC
TRBV27,once,TRBJ2-3,NA,CASSQRTASTDTQYF,TGTGCCAGCAGTCAACGGACAGCTAGCACAGATACGCAGTATTTT
TRBV2,NA,TRBJ1-4,TRBD1,CASSPRQGANEKLFF,TGTGCCAGCAGCCCTCGACAGGGCGCTAATGAAAAACTGTTTTTT
TRBV29-1,NA,TRBJ2-7,TRBD1,CSVVIVGQGVEQYF,TGCAGCGTTGTTATTGTTGGGCAGGGGGTCGAGCAGTACTTC
TRBV18,NA,TRBJ1-2,NA,CASSPSNQGGYGYTF,TGTGCCAGCTCACCGAGTAACCAGGGAGGATATGGCTACACCTTC
TRBV2,NA,TRBJ1-1,TRBD1,CASKRTGEIEAFF,TGTGCCAGCAAGCGGACAGGGGAGATTGAAGCTTTCTTT
TRBV6-6,NA,TRBJ1-5,TRBD1,CASSSTGFGNQPQHF,TGTGCCAGCAGTTCGACAGGGTTTGGGAATCAGCCCCAGCATTTT
TRBV10-3,NA,TRBJ1-1,NA,CATRGNTEAFF,TGTGCCACACGGGGGAACACTGAAGCTTTCTTT
TRBV5-8,NA,TRBJ1-2,NA,CASSLREYGYTF,TGTGCCAGCAGCTTGCGGGAGTATGGCTACACCTTC
TRBV10-2,NA,TRBJ1-2,NA,CASSESSLSYGYTF,TGCGCCAGCAGTGAGTCTTCCCTGAGCTATGGCTACACCTTC
TRBV9,once,TRBJ2-7,NA,CASSVEATRIHEQYF,TGTGCCAGCAGCGTAGAAGCGACTAGGATCCACGAGCAGTACTTC
TRBV19,NA,TRBJ1-4,NA,CASSYGRAGTKTNEKLFF,TGTGCCAGTAGCTACGGGCGGGCCGGGACTAAAACTAATGAAAAACTGTTTTTT
TRBV27,NA,TRBJ2-7,NA,CASSAEGGIGYEQYF,TGTGCCAGCAGCGCCGAGGGAGGTATTGGGTACGAGCAGTACTTC
TRBV10-3,NA,TRBJ2-5,NA,CAIRTPGEETQYF,TGTGCCATCAGGACCCCGGGGGAGGAGACCCAGTACTTC
TRBV29-1,NA,TRBJ2-7,NA,CSVEIDVDYEQYF,TGCAGCGTTGAAATAGATGTAGACTACGAGCAGTACTTC
TRBV6-1,NA,TRBJ1-5,TRBD1,CASSEVGTGYQPQHF,TGTGCCAGCAGTGAGGTAGGGACAGGCTATCAGCCCCAGCATTTT
TRBV7-2,once,TRBJ2-7,NA,CASSLVGEQYF,TGTGCCAGCAGCTTAGTCGGCGAGCAGTACTTC
TRBV5-6,NA,TRBJ1-3,NA,CASSLFSVYSGNTIYF,TGTGCCAGCAGCTTGTTCTCGGTATACTCTGGAAACACCATATATTTT
TRBV9,NA,TRBJ2-7,TRBD2,CASSAHPGLAGEQYF,TGTGCCAGCAGCGCGCATCCGGGACTAGCGGGGGAGCAGTACTTC
TRBV6-5,NA,TRBJ2-3,NA,CASSYSEEGSRRYF,TGTGCCAGCAGTTACTCGGAGGAGGGCAGCCGAAGGTATTTT
TRBV6-4,NA,TRBJ2-1,NA,CATSSSGAYNEQFF,TGTGCCACCAGCAGCTCGGGGGCCTACAATGAGCAGTTCTTC
TRBV27,NA,TRBJ2-5,NA,CASSSGDQETQYF,TGTGCCAGCAGTTCGGGGGACCAAGAGACCCAGTACTTC
TRBV27,NA,TRBJ2-3,NA,CASSEGFDVNTDTQYF,TGTGCCAGCAGTGAGGGATTCGATGTTAACACAGATACGCAGTATTTT
TRBV5-6,few,TRBJ1-6,NA,CASSEGSYYNSPLHF,TGTGCCAGCAGCGAGGGTTCCTACTATAATTCACCCCTCCACTTT
TRBV29-1,NA,TRBJ2-7,NA,CSVRADTYEQYF,TGCAGCGTTCGTGCCGACACCTACGAGCAGTACTTC
TRBV20-1,NA,TRBJ1-1,NA,CSAAENTEAFF,TGCAGTGCAGCCGAGAACACTGAAGCTTTCTTT
TRBV6-5,NA,TRBJ2-1,NA,CASSYSIGASYNEQFF,TGTGCCAGCAGTTACTCGATAGGGGCCTCCTACAATGAGCAGTTCTTC
TRBV4-2,NA,TRBJ2-3,TRBD2,CASSQYMTSGGTSTDTQYF,TGTGCCAGCAGCCAATATATGACTAGCGGGGGGACGAGCACAGATACGCAGTATTTT
TRBV30,NA,TRBJ1-6,NA,CAWRGGNNSPLHF,TGTGCCTGGAGGGGGGGGAATAATTCACCCCTCCACTTT
TRBV11-3,NA,TRBJ2-6,TRBD1,CASSFDRGSGANVLTF,TGTGCCAGCAGCTTTGACAGGGGTTCTGGGGCCAACGTCCTGACTTTC
TRBV4-2,NA,TRBJ1-1,TRBD1,CASSSGTANTEAFF,TGTGCCAGCAGCTCCGGGACAGCGAACACTGAAGCTTTCTTT
TRBV6-1,NA,TRBJ2-5,TRBD1,CASKTGGVLQETQYF,TGTGCCAGCAAGACAGGGGGGGTCCTACAAGAGACCCAGTACTTC